The T cell receptor (beta chain) described here comes from a study of regulatory T cells in long-lasting Graves disease (dated by TCRdb to the early 2020s). About the full investigation: Antithyroid drugs had been taken for less than 3 months by newly diagnosed Graves' disease patients. Persistent Graves' disease patients were compared with newly diagnosed Graves' disease patients by peripheral blood TCR sequencing and RNA sequencing. The study took place in China and was registered as a clinical trial. A total of about 35 samples underwent TCR sequencing, from around 13 patients with persistent Graves' disease and some 20 patients with newly diagnosed Graves' disease. Broad study findings and their caveats: Sequencing and analysis were limited to the TCR beta chain. Only peripheral blood was studied, because thyroid tissue, the primary lesion, was inaccessible. TRBV28, TRBJ1-2 and TRBJ2-5 were preferentially used in persistent disease, while TRBV20-1 and TRBJ2-1 were favored in newly diagnosed disease. A larger number of public clonotypes was shared among persistent patients (about 2,700) than among newly diagnosed patients (around 970). Compared with newly diagnosed patients, patients with persistent Graves' disease had lower TCR Shannon entropy and fewer highly expanded clones, which suggests clonal expansion. The small sample size was acknowledged by the authors as a limitation that may reduce accuracy.

Worth noting for this clonotype: Its target antigen remains unknown. No quality values exist for individual bases; no much larger clone is one base distant.

Taken from the germline V gene, the CDR1 and CDR2 loops are SGHRS and YFSETQ. Trimming at the junction amounts to 4 bases on V and 4 bases on J, and the germline ends lie 11 bases apart. Including cysteine and phenylalanine, the CDR3 has 13 amino acids. Only CDR3 DNA is held: 39 bases, read in frame from base 1. According to the study, the label for this sample's time point signals: newly diagnosed GD, antithyroid drugs for less than 3 months. RNA was extracted from PBMCs in TRIzol for both TCR sequencing and RNA sequencing. The diagnosis of Graves' disease was made according to American Thyroid Association guidelines. The patients came from an endocrinology department in Xi'an, China. Each patient gave 7.5 to 10 milliliters of peripheral blood, collected in an EDTA anticoagulant tube. Ficoll Paque Plus density gradient separation was used to isolate PBMCs, and no additional T cell sorting was done. RNA quality was checked with an Agilent 2100 Bioanalyzer and agarose gel, and concentration with a NanoDrop 2000.

Libraries were constructed by multiplex PCR. The run used an Illumina HiSeq 4000. TCR beta libraries were built with iRepertoire HTBI primers and Arm-PCR amplification of CDR3 regions. Before sequencing, the PCR products went through gel purification. The study's processing was this. Gene usage analysis of CDR3 amino acid clonotypes used the 50 to 70 TRBV and approximately 13 TRBJ segments found across samples. Filtered high-quality paired reads were merged into contigs using COPE and FqMerger. Contigs were aligned with BLAST to IMGT TRBV, TRBD and TRBJ reference genes, and CDR3 was defined per IMGT. Any clonotype with a frequency above 0.1% was classified as a highly expanded clone. Shannon entropy was used to measure repertoire diversity, and the Gini coefficient was used to measure V-J evenness. Public clonotypes were defined as clonotypes shared by more than one individual. TCRdb reprocessing: public reads trimmed at Q25 with fastp, clones called with MiXCR, in-frame beta chains kept. CDR3 protein sequences are deduplicated, and each keeps its most common genes and DNA. These V and J calls rely on TCRdb rather than the paper's analysis. The sample table lists approximately 400,000 distinct CDR3 sequences, 14% to 15% of them with a count of one. The ten largest make up over 15% of the sample.

These same data were also listed under a study on T cells in Graves' hyperthyroidism and ophthalmopathy. Looking at the second paper: A patient counted as having stable Graves' hyperthyroidism if no progression to ophthalmopathy occurred over 18 months of follow-up. Hyperthyroidism patients were newly diagnosed, had a disease duration of under 2 months, and were aged 18 to 65 years. Exclusion was applied to patients with uncontrolled infections, other autoimmune diseases, pregnancy or lactation. Clinical symptoms, serum thyroxine and TRAb, thyroid ultrasound, and orbital computed tomography formed the basis for the diagnoses. The TCR CDR3 was subjected to a first round of RT-PCR using the HTBI primer set and the Qiagen OneStep RT-PCR kit. Most expanded thyroid clonotypes (frequency above 0.001) were also detected in blood, a finding suggesting that blood repertoires may reflect thyroid immune responses. In cross-validation, a model built on a 13 V-J signature told ophthalmopathy apart from stable hyperthyroidism with approximately 90% sensitivity and around 83% specificity, and in testing the same model reached 80%/75%. During validation, the model predicted progression to ophthalmopathy a median of roughly 7.1 months ahead of onset, with approximately 70% sensitivity and around 72% specificity. To identify distinguishing TCR V-J signatures, a discovery cohort of 100 or so patients was used, comprising 40 to 45 with Graves' ophthalmopathy and 57 with stable Graves' hyperthyroidism. Prospective prediction of ophthalmopathy was tested in an independent validation cohort consisting of roughly 20 hyperthyroidism patients and approximately 16 patients who later progressed to ophthalmopathy. The 100 discovery patients were randomly divided into training and test sets at a 7:3 ratio. The study also compared thyroid tissue and blood T-cell repertoires from 6 or 7 Graves' hyperthyroidism patients. After sampling, hyperthyroidism patients received methimazole starting at 30 mg daily, and ophthalmopathy patients received high-dose intravenous methylprednisolone. Libraries were constructed in a second round of multiplex PCR, after which size selection and purification were performed. Sequencing of the libraries was done on an Illumina HiSeq2000 using paired-end 100 bp reads. Raw data were processed with SOAPnuke, discarding reads with adapters, uncalled bases, mean Phred below 15, or no exact constant-primer or identifier match. COPE v1.2.5 was used to merge high-quality paired reads, and clonotypes were defined as unique nucleotide sequences. MiTCR v1.1 was used to align clonotypes to the IMGT TRBV, TRBD and TRBJ reference segments. Analysis was restricted to V-J combinations with a frequency above 0.0001, which covered over 98% of repertoires. The TCS score was defined as the ratio of F50 (clonal expansion) to E x V (chaos), calculated using BLOSUM62-based TCRdist between CDR3 peptides within each V-J. Welch's t-statistics and random forest reduced fewer than 550 V-J features to 13, which were used in a naive Bayes classifier (R e1071). Sample size was not statistically predetermined, and blinding of investigators to group allocation was not performed. The paper reports TCR Vbeta CDR3 sequencing of 140 or so peripheral blood samples: approximately 41 ophthalmopathy, about 75 hyperthyroidism and 17 progressor patients.

The clonotype was recovered from a woman in her thirties with Graves disease. Donor details come from another sample of the same person, matched by shared clones. The source material was peripheral blood mononuclear cells (PBMCs), sampled at new diagnosis, from a patient treated with antithyroid drugs. The chain employs TRBV5-1 and TRBJ1-1, with no confidently assigned D gene. CDR3 protein: CASSKAMGTEAFF. The DNA reads as follows: TGCGCCAGCAGCAAGGCAATGGGCACTGAAGCTTTCTTT.